The TCR beta chain under discussion was sequenced for a study of cytomegalovirus exposure and HLA in healthy donors. Study-level findings and limits: Some V segments, TRBV6-2 and TRBV6-3 among them, were indistinguishable and were therefore excluded. The study found most TCR sequences rare, yet found some public TCRs in many donors. Accurate HLA-A and HLA-B prediction from TCR beta sequences was reported for most subjects.

The PCR used 60 Vbeta and 13 Jbeta primers. Only in-frame clones appear in the TCRdb table, and some are missing; sequencing was by immunoSEQ multiplex PCR. The top ten hold approximately 2.9% of the sample, which has roughly 190,000 clones, roughly 74% seen once. The CDR3 sequence is 16 residues long. This clone appeared a single time. Its antigen remains unknown. The source material was PBMCs. This chain joins TRBV21-1 and TRBJ1-1; the DNA was not used to check the table's D call, TRBD1. TRBV21-1 represents a pseudogene. The sequence came from a female donor in good health and CMV-seronegative. The CDR3 spells CASISSRGLRWAEAFF. CDR3 nucleotide sequence: TGTGCCAGCATCTCTAGCAGGGGCTTAAGATGGGCTGAAGCTTTCTTT.